Detailed here is one TCR beta chain. The antigen is unknown. This sample was taken from a study of T cells expressing NK-cell markers. In the study overall: In the group of eight sequenced donors, seven were HCMV-seropositive and one was seronegative.

Per germline, CDR1 SGHDT and CDR2 YYEEEE. The CDR3 spans 15 residues. TCRdb re-called the 5' RACE reads; every CDR3 protein appears as one record, without DNA. This sample contains a few hundred thousand distinct CDR3 sequences. General study findings and limits: About 1.0-7.0% of CD8+ T cells in several donors belonged to dominant NKG2C+ clonotypes. A few donors' CD3+CD56-NKG2C+ cells were dominated by the same clonotypes.

This TCR derives from a man between 18 and 69 years old in good health. The rearrangement joins TRBV5-6 to TRBJ1-5. Input material: blood T cells: a sorted CD56 or NKG2C T cell subset, CD4+ or CD8+ T cells, or bulk PBMC T cells (not recorded which). The CDR3 loop is CASSSFAQDGQPQHF.